These 11 T cell receptor beta chains were sequenced from one sample in a study of control samples from healthy donors and cancer patients. The assay was immunoSEQ multiplex PCR, and TCRdb's table has in-frame clones only and misses some. The table for this sample gives around 190,000 clones. Sequencing was performed on blood. Receptors originate from a woman aged 25 to 39 in good health.

The chain recombines TRBV4-2 with TRBJ2-6, with TRBD1 as a possible D gene (5 bases). CDR1 LGHNA and CDR2 YNFKEQ come from the germline V gene. CDR3 size: 16 residues. V was clipped by 0 bases and J by 0 bases, with 6 bases between them. CDR3 in DNA: TGTGCCAGCAGCCAAGAAGGGGACTCTGGGGCCAACGTCCTGACTTTC. Translated, it gives CASSQEGDSGANVLTF.

This chain connects TRBV6-1 to TRBJ1-2; TRBD1 agrees at 9 bases. J gave up 4 bases and V 3 bases, and 3 bases lay outside the gene matches. The CDR3 consists of 14 residues. Germline V gene lookup returns CDR1 MNHNS and CDR2 SASEGT. CDR3: CASSEGTGLYGYTF. Here the CDR3 DNA reads TGTGCCAGCAGTGAGGGGACAGGGCTCTATGGCTACACCTTC.

V gene TRBV6-6 combines with J gene TRBJ1-2, with unresolved D. Trimming removed 5 bases from V and 5 bases from J, with 6 bases in between. The germline V gene encodes CDR1 MNHNY and CDR2 SVGAGI (reference sequence). The CDR3 is 11 residues long. CDR3 in DNA: TGTGCCAGCAGTACCGCGTATGGCTACACCTTC. Translating gives CASSTAYGYTF.

This chain connects TRBV19 to TRBJ1-1, with TRBD1 matching 10 bases. Germline CDR1 is LNHDA and CDR2 is SQIVND (reference sequence). The CDR3 length is 19 residues. The ends lost 6 bases at V and 5 bases at J; junction bases unmatched: 21. CDR3 region: CASSLTRLTGQGLGTEAFF. The CDR3 bases are TGTGCCAGTAGCCTAACCAGATTAACGGGACAGGGGTTGGGAACTGAAGCTTTCTTT.

The DNA for the CDR3 is TGTGCCAGCAACCAGGGACTTCATTCACCCCTCCACTTT. It codes for CASNQGLHSPLHF. The chain uses TRBV14 and TRBJ1-6; a weak D match, TRBD1 (5 bases). Germline V gene lookup returns CDR1 SGHDN and CDR2 FVKESK. The CDR3 covers 13 residues. Between the trimmed V and J ends, which lost 7 bases and 8 bases, there was a span of 12 bases.

The rearrangement joins TRBV4-1 to TRBJ2-7; 7 nucleotides agree with TRBD2. Germline values: CDR1 MGHRA, CDR2 YSYEKL. Unmatched junction bases numbered 7, after V lost 1 base and J lost 4 bases. This CDR3 is built from 15 residues. CDR3 sequence reads: CASSQAGGRMYEQYF. The CDR3 nucleotides read TGCGCCAGCAGCCAAGCGGGGGGAAGGATGTACGAGCAGTACTTC.

This chain joins TRBV7-9 and TRBJ1-6, with D unresolved. Germline assignment: CDR1 SEHNR and CDR2 FQNEAQ (reference sequence). The CDR3 totals 15 residues. Trimming cost V 0 bases and J 3 bases, with 6 bases left between them. CDR3 residues: CASSLAGRYNSPLHF. The CDR3 region has the DNA TGTGCCAGCAGCTTAGCAGGGCGCTATAATTCACCCCTCCACTTT.

The chain carries TRBV18 and TRBJ1-4; D is possibly TRBD1 (6 bases). Trimming took 3 bases from V and 8 from J, leaving 16 bases between them. Germline CDR1 KGHSH, CDR2 LQKENI. This CDR3 has 15 residues. The CDR3 DNA sequence: TGTGCCAGCTCACCGCAGGACAGTCTAGGAGAAAAACTGTTTTTT. Protein product: CASSPQDSLGEKLFF.

This chain joins TRBV24-1 and TRBJ2-1, with TRBD2 matching over 11 bases. The CDR3 is made up of 18 amino acids. The junction had 8 bases not matched to a gene; V was cut back by 5 bases and J by 0 bases. Germline CDR1 and CDR2: KGHDR and SFDVKD. CDR3 sequence reads: CATSGGLAESPSYNEQFF. CDR3 in DNA: TGTGCCACCAGTGGGGGACTAGCGGAATCTCCCTCCTACAATGAGCAGTTCTTC.

The chain uses TRBV11-2 and TRBJ1-1; 8 bases agree with TRBD1. The germline gives CDR1 SGHAT, CDR2 FQNNGV. The CDR3 length is 17 residues. V was pared by 5 bases and J by 1 base, with 12 bases of the junction left unmatched. CDR3 loop: CASSQTTGVGGNTEAFF. The CDR3 DNA follows: TGTGCCAGCAGCCAGACGACAGGGGTTGGGGGGAACACTGAAGCTTTCTTT.

The V and J genes are TRBV5-8 and TRBJ2-2; D remains ambiguous. The germline V and J ends were trimmed by 5 bases and 0 bases, with 5 bases remaining between them. The germline V gene has CDR1 SGHTS and CDR2 YDEGEE. This CDR3 region has 13 residues. The CDR3 here is CASRGTNTGELFF. In nucleotides, the CDR3 is TGTGCCAGCAGGGGTACGAACACCGGGGAGCTGTTTTTT. Supplemented by reference TRBV5-8 and TRBJ2-2, the full variable domain reads EAGVTQSPTHLIKTRGQQATLRCSPISGHTSVYWYQQALGLGLQFLLWYDEGEERNRGNFPPRFSGRQFPNYSSELNVNALELEDSALYLCASRGTNTGELFFGEGSRLTVL.